The subject of this entry is one T cell receptor (beta chain). The germline gene is not matched at one end of the junction; a read error may be the cause. The sequenced template was RNA, covering the TCR beta CDR3 region. HTBI primers primed a first-round RT-PCR, and a second-round multiplex PCR followed. Each CDR3 protein gets one entry after TCRdb re-called the multiplex PCR reads with MiXCR. The sample holds 900,000 to 1,200,000 distinct CDR3 sequences; about 40% are singletons and the top ten take 8.5% to 14%. Per germline, CDR1 SGHVS and CDR2 FQNEAQ. The CDR3 length is 15 residues. This specimen comes from a study of Graves' ophthalmopathy and Graves' hyperthyroidism.

Material for sequencing was peripheral blood or thyroid tissue (not recorded which). The chain uses TRBV7-8 and TRBJ1-2, with D possibly being TRBD1 (6 bases). The clonotype comes from an adult man with Graves' hyperthyroidism. In nucleotides, the CDR3 is TGCGCCAGCAGCCTCGAGGGGGGGCGCGGATATGGCTACACCTTC. Protein product: CASSLEGGRGYGYTF. The full variable domain, rest sourced from reference TRBV7-8 and TRBJ1-2, is GAGVSQSPRYKVAKRGQDVALRCDPISGHVSLFWYQQALGQGPEFLTYFQNEAQLDKSGLPSDRFFAERPEGSVSTLKIQRTQQEDSAVYLCASSLEGGRGYGYTFGSGTRLTVV.